These 9 T cell receptor beta chains were all obtained from the same sample, sequenced in a study of neoadjuvant anti-PD-1 for oral cavity cancer. Assay used: immunoSEQ multiplex PCR; TCRdb lists only in-frame clones, some missing. The sample shows 14,000 or so clones, 70% to 75% of them seen only once. The time point was: after neoadjuvant nivolumab, at surgical resection. Specimen: PBMCs, collected after nivolumab (anti-PD-1) treatment. These receptors all come from a person aged 35 to 85 with oral cavity squamous cell carcinoma.

This sequence joins TRBV5-1 and TRBJ2-5; TRBD2 matches 9 bases. The length of the CDR3 is 15 residues. V was clipped by 2 bases and J by 2 bases; unmatched bases: 4. CDR1 and CDR2 from the germline V gene are SGHRS and YFSETQ. CDR3 loop: CASSFSGRWQETQYF. The CDR3 nucleotides are TGCGCCAGCAGCTTTAGCGGGAGATGGCAAGAGACCCAGTACTTC.

The chain links TRBV6-1 to TRBJ2-7; D possibly corresponds to TRBD2 (6 bases). CDR1 and CDR2 from the germline V gene are MNHNS and SASEGT. V lost 8 bases, J lost 7 bases, and 18 bases lay in between. The CDR3 runs to 13 residues. CDR3 in amino acids: CASGIRRDPEQYF. In nucleotides, the CDR3 is TGTGCCAGCGGGATCCGGCGGGACCCAGAGCAGTACTTC.

The V and J genes are TRBV29-1 and TRBJ2-1; D is possibly TRBD1 or TRBD2 (6 bases each). Trimming pared 6 bases from V and 12 bases from J, leaving 21 bases between. Germline V gene data show CDR1 as SQVTM and CDR2 as ANQGSEA. The CDR3 has 13 residues. The CDR3 nucleotides read TGCAGCGTCGAGGGGGTCCGGGAGATAAGGCAGTTCTTC. Amino acids: CSVEGVREIRQFF.

J is TRBJ1-2 and V is TRBV6-4; 8 nucleotides match TRBD1. V was pared by 2 bases and J by 7 bases, with 9 bases of the junction left unmatched. Germline V gene data show CDR1 as MRHNA and CDR2 as SNTAGT. This CDR3 has 15 residues. The CDR3 sequence: CASSDPLDRVGGYTF. The DNA for the CDR3 is TGTGCCAGCAGTGACCCGTTGGACAGGGTTGGTGGCTACACCTTC.

J is TRBJ1-2 and V is TRBV15, with TRBD1 as a possible D gene (6 bases). This CDR3 region has 13 residues. The germline V gene has CDR1 LNHNV and CDR2 YYDKDF (reference sequence). V lost 5 bases to trimming and J lost 4 bases, with 11 bases between them. The CDR3 nucleotides read TGTGCCACCAGCGCGGGAGGGGGCTATGGCTACACCTTC. As protein: CATSAGGGYGYTF. Complete variable domain (other parts from reference TRBV15 and TRBJ1-2): DAMVIQNPRYQVTQFGKPVTLSCSQTLNHNVMYWYQQKSSQAPKLLFHYYDKDFNNEADTPDNFQSRRPNTSFCFLDIRSPGLGDTAMYLCATSAGGGYGYTFGSGTRLTVV.

J is TRBJ1-4 and V is TRBV5-4; D might be TRBD1 (6 bases). Trimming shortened V by 0 bases and J by 12 bases, and 15 bases separated the two germline ends. From germline, CDR1 is SGHNT and CDR2 YYREEE (reference sequence). The CDR3 consists of 14 residues. The CDR3 DNA reads TGTGCCAGCAGCTTGGAAGCACGGGGGGGGCAACTGTTTTTT. This sequence encodes CASSLEARGGQLFF.

The gene calls are TRBV5-1 and TRBJ2-2; D gene uncertain. The CDR3 sequence is 14 residues long. Germline V CDR1 and CDR2: SGHRS, YFSETQ. V gave up 0 bases and J gave up 4 bases, with 7 bases separating them. The CDR3 nucleotides are TGCGCCAGCAGCTTGGGTACAGCCACCGGGGAGCTGTTTTTT. Encoded protein: CASSLGTATGELFF.

This chain joins TRBV4-1 and TRBJ2-7; possibly TRBD1 or TRBD2 for D (5 bases each). This CDR3 spans 15 amino acids. CDR1 and CDR2 from the germline V gene are MGHRA and YSYEKL. Trimming removed 5 bases at V and 4 bases at J, with 18 bases between. As DNA, the CDR3 is TGCGCCAGCAGCTTTGAAGAGGGGCTCCGGTACGAGCAGTACTTC. Amino acids: CASSFEEGLRYEQYF.

This clone has just a few counts. This chain connects TRBV7-9 to TRBJ1-4, with 10 bases that match TRBD1. CDR3 length: 15 residues. V was pared by 8 bases and J by 5 bases, with 8 bases of the junction left unmatched. Germline V gene data show CDR1 as SEHNR and CDR2 as FQNEAQ (reference sequence). The CDR3 bases are TGTGCCAGCGGGAGTAAGGGACAGGGGAATGAAAAACTGTTTTTT. Protein product: CASGSKGQGNEKLFF.